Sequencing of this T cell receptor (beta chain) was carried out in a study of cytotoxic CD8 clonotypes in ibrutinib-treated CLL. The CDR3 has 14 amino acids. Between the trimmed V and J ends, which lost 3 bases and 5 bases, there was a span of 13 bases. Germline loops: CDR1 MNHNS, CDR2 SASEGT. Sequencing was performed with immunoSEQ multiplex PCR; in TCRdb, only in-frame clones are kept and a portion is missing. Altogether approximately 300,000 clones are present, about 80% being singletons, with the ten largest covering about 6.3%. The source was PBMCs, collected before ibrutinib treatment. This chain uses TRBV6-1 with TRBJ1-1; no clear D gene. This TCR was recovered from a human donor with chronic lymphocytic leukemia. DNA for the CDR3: TGTGCCAGCAGTGATATTCTTGGGGTTACTGAAGCTTTCTTT. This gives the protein CASSDILGVTEAFF.